Listed here is a single TCR beta chain. This clonotype appeared a few times. What antigen it recognizes has not been identified. No much larger clone is present one base from it, and per-base qualities are unavailable. According to the germline V gene, CDR1 reads SGHTA and CDR2 reads FQGTGA. Its CDR3 holds 16 amino acids, cysteine through phenylalanine. Only the CDR3 portion is preserved as DNA: 48 bases, with reading frame beginning at the first base. Trimming takes 5 bases off V and 3 bases off J; junction bases not matched to a gene: 4. TCR beta repertoires were profiled from peripheral blood of 13 young patients with multiple sclerosis to demonstrate the VDJtools post-analysis software. Multiple sclerosis patients were children and adolescents aged 6 to 15 years. Receptor amplification or capture employed PCR. TCRdb lists the instrument as Illumina HiSeq 2500. To reduce PCR and sequencing biases, unique molecular identifiers were incorporated into the TCR beta cDNA libraries. Around 500,000 cDNA molecules were obtained for every 1 to 10 million input T cells, so each molecule roughly corresponded to one T cell. The same protocol used for the earlier healthy control dataset was applied to prepare and sequence the patient libraries. Within a given batch, samples were prepared together, multiplexed and sequenced on the same HiSeq lane. On the authors' methods: MIGEC handled the raw barcoded reads, throwing out single-read molecular identifier groups before consensus assembly and CDR3 extraction. VDJtools was used for post-analysis of the clonotype tables, and diversity was normalized by down-sampling every dataset to the size of the smallest sample. In repertoire overlap clustering, CDR3 amino acid sequences, but not nucleotide sequences, were matched to correct batch-related cross-sample contamination. Clones were called with MiXCR by TCRdb after fastp trimmed the public reads at Q25, and only in-frame beta chains were retained. Rows matching on CDR3 protein sequence are summarized as one entry with the most common DNA and genes. The V and J calls, along with clone size, are taken from TCRdb and not from the paper's own processing. This sample is represented by 400,000 to 500,000 distinct CDR3 sequences; roughly 38% of them were singletons. The top ten constitute approximately 7.6% of the sample.

The entry originates in a study of post-analysis software for immune sequencing data (dated by TCRdb to 2014 to 2015). Describing the broader study: Disease courses on record covered relapsing-remitting, secondary progressive and progressive-relapsing multiple sclerosis, though some patients had no subtype annotation. The patient repertoires were set against 10 to 11 previously published healthy control repertoires from donors whose ages ranged from roughly 6 to 27 years. A subset of samples was prepared in parallel using single-end sample barcoding, then pooled and co-amplified after Illumina adapter ligation. Beyond this particular receptor, the publication reports: When samples were clustered directly using the F measure, samples prepared in the same batch co-clustered strongly, which prompted a batch-effect correction. Patients showed significantly higher frequencies than controls for several TRBV segments, among them TRBV5-6, TRBV5-1 and TRBV20-1. The control group was slightly older than the multiple sclerosis patient group. Normalized Chao1 diversity was significantly lower in multiple sclerosis patients than controls, suggesting substantial peripheral T-cell clonal expansion.

The sequence was collected from a girl aged 2 to 10 with multiple sclerosis. The material sequenced was blood. Here the chain combines TRBV7-3 and TRBJ2-3, and 14 junctional nucleotides match TRBD2. CDR3 protein: CASSPRLAGGTDTQYF. The DNA reads TGTGCCAGCAGCCCTAGACTAGCGGGGGGGACAGATACGCAGTATTTT.